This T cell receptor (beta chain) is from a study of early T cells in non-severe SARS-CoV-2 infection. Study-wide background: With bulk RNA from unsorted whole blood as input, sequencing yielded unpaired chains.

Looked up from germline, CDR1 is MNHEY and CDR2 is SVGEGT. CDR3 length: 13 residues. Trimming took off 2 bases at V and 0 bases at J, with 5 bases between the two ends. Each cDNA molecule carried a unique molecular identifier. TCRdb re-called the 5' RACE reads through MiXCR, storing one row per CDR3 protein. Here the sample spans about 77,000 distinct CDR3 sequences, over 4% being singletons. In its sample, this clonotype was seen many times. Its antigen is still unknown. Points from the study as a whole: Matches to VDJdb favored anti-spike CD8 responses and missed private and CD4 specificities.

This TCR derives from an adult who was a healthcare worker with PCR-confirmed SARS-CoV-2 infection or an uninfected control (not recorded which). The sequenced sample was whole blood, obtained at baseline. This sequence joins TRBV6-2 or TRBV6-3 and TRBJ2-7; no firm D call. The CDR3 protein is CASSYDNSYEQYF. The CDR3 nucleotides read TGTGCCAGCAGTTACGACAACTCCTACGAGCAGTACTTC.